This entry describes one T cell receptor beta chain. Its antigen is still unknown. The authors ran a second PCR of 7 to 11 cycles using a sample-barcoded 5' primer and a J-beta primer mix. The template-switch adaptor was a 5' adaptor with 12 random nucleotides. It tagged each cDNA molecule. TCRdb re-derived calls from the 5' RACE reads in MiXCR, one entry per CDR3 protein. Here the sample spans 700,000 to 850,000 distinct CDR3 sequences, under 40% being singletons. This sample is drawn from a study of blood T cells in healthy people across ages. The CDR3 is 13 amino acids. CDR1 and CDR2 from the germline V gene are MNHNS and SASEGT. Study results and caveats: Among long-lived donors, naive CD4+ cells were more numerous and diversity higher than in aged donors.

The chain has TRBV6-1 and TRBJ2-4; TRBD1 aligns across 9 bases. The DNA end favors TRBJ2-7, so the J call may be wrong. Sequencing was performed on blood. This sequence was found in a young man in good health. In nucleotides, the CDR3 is TGTGCCAGCGTCAGGGACAGGGTTTACGAGCAGTACTTC. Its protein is CASVRDRVYEQYF.